The source of this T cell receptor beta chain is a study of T cell responses to AZD1222 COVID-19 vaccine. Points from the study as a whole: Researchers took repertoire samples only after the peak T cell response had come. Seropositive at baseline were only 5 or 6 AZD1222 recipients. Clonal diversity was possibly underestimated, and the donors were mostly white British, with more females.

Using immunoSEQ multiplex PCR, the repertoire was profiled, and TCRdb retains in-frame clones only, with some absent. The sample lists 90,000 to 140,000 clones, approximately 87% seen once, with about 2.5% in the top ten. To note about this clone: Its cognate antigen is unknown.

This TCR was recovered from an adult in good health. Sequenced here: peripheral blood, sampled on day 0 of AZD1222 vaccination.

The CDR3 spells CASSDLHTGIEAFF. CDR3 nucleotides: TGTGCCAGCAGTGATCTCCACACAGGTATTGAAGCTTTCTTT. V gene TRBV2 combines with J gene TRBJ1-1, with D perhaps matching TRBD1 (5 bases). V was pared by 3 bases and J by 7 bases, with 15 bases between. Germline values: CDR1 SNHLY, CDR2 FYNNEI. CDR3 length equals 14 residues.